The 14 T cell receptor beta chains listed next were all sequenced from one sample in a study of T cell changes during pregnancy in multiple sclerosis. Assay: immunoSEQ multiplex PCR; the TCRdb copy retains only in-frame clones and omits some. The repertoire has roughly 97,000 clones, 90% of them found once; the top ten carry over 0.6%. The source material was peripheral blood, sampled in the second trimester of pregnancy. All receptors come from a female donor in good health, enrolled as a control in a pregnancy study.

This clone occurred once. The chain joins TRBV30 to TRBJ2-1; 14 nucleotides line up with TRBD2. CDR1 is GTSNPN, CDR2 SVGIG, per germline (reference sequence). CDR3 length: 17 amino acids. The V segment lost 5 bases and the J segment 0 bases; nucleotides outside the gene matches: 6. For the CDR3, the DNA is TGTGCCTGGTCCGGGACTAGCGGGAGAAGCTCCTACAATGAGCAGTTCTTC. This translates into CAWSGTSGRSSYNEQFF.

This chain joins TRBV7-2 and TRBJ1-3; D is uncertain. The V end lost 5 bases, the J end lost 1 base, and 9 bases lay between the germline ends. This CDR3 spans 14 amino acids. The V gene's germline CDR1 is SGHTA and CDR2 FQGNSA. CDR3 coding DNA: TGTGCCAGCAGCCCGGTCAATTCTGGAAACACCATATATTTT. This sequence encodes CASSPVNSGNTIYF.

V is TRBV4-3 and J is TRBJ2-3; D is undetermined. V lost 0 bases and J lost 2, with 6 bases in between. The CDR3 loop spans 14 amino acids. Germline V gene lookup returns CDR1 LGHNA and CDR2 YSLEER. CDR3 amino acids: CASSQDYSTDTQYF. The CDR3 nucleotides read TGCGCCAGCAGCCAAGATTATTCCACAGATACGCAGTATTTT.

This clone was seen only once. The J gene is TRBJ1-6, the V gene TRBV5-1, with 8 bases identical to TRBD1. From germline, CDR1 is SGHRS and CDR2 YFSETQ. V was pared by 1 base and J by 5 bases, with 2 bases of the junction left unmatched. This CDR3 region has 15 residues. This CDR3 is CASSLTGGNNSPLHF. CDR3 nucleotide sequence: TGCGCCAGCAGCTTGACAGGGGGTAATAATTCACCCCTCCACTTT.

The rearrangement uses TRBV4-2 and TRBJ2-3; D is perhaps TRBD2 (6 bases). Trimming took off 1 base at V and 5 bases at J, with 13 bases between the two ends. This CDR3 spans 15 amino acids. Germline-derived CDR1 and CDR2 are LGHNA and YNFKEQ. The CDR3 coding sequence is TGTGCCAGCAGCCAAGTACCGGGGGAAGGAGATACGCAGTATTTT. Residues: CASSQVPGEGDTQYF.

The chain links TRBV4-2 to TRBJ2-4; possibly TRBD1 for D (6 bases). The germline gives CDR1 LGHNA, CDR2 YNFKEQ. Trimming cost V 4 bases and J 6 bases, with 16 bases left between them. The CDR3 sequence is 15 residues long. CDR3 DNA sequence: TGTGCCAGCAGCCTTTCCGGGACAACGGGAAACATTCAGTACTTC. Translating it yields CASSLSGTTGNIQYF.

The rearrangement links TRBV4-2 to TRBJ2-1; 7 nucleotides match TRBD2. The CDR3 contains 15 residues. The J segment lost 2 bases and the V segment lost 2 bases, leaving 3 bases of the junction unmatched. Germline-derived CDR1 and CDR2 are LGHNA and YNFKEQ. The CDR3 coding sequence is TGTGCCAGCAGCCAAACCGGGACTACCTACAATGAGCAGTTCTTC. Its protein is CASSQTGTTYNEQFF.

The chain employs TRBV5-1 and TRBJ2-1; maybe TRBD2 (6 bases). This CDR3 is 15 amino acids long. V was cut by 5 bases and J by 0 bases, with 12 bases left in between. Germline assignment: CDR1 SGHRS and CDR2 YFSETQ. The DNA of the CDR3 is TGCGCCAGCAGGGGTTGGGGGGACTCCTACAATGAGCAGTTCTTC. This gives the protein CASRGWGDSYNEQFF.

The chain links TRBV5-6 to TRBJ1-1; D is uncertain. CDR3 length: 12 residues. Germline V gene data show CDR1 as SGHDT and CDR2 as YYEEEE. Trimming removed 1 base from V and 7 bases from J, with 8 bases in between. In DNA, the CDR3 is TGTGCCAGCAGCTTGCCGCCTAATGAAGCTTTCTTT. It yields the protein CASSLPPNEAFF.

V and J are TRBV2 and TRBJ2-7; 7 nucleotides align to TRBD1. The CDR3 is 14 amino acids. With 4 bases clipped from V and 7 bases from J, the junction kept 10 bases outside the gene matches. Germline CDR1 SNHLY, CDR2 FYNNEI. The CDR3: CASSGEGGVGEQYF. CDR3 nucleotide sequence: TGTGCCAGCAGTGGGGAAGGGGGCGTGGGTGAGCAGTACTTC.

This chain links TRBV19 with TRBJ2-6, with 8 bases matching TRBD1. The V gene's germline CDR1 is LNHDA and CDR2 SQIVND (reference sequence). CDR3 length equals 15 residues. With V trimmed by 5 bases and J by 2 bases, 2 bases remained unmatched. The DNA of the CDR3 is TGTGCCAGTAGTGACAGGGGAACTGGGGCCAACGTCCTGACTTTC. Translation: CASSDRGTGANVLTF.

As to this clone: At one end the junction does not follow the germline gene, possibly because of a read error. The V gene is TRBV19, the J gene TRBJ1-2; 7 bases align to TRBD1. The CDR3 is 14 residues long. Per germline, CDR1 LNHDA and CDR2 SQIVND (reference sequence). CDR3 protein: CASRIGGGNYGYTF. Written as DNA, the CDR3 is TGTGCCAGTAGGATAGGGGGCGGTAACTATGGCTACACCTTC.

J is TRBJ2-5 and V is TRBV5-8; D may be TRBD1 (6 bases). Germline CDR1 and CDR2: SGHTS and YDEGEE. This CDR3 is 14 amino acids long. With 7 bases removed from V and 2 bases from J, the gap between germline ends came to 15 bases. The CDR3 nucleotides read TGTGCCAGCGGACGAGGGACATCGCAAGAGACCCAGTACTTC. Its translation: CASGRGTSQETQYF.

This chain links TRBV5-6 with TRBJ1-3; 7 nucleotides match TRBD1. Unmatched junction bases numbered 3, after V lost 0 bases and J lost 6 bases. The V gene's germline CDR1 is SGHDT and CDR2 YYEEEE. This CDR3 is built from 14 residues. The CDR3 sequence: CASSLGQGLNTIYF. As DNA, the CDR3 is TGTGCCAGCAGCTTGGGACAGGGATTAAACACCATATATTTT.